This entry concerns a single TCR beta chain. Participants' own reports of clinical history determined their cohort assignment. Recovery among Cohort 3 donors was established by two negative PCRs, clearance, or symptom resolution. The data stem from a study of blood T cell repertoires in COVID-19. Looking at the study overall: Specimens from acute and convalescent COVID-19 originated in the United States, Italy and Spain.

This CDR3 is 14 amino acids long. Germline lookup yields CDR1 KGHDR and CDR2 SFDVKD. V was cut by 5 bases and J by 5 bases, with 14 bases left in between. TCRdb keeps only in-frame clones here, not all; method: immunoSEQ multiplex PCR. The data hold approximately 200,000 clones, with roughly 85% observed a single time. The sample was PBMCs or T cells enriched from blood (not recorded which). This chain connects TRBV24-1 to TRBJ2-5, with D possibly being TRBD2 (5 bases). This TCR was sampled from a man aged 40-55 years who had recovered from COVID-19. The CDR3 nucleotides read TGTGCCACCAGTGTAGGACTCCCCGGGGAGACCCAGTACTTC. It specifies CATSVGLPGETQYF.